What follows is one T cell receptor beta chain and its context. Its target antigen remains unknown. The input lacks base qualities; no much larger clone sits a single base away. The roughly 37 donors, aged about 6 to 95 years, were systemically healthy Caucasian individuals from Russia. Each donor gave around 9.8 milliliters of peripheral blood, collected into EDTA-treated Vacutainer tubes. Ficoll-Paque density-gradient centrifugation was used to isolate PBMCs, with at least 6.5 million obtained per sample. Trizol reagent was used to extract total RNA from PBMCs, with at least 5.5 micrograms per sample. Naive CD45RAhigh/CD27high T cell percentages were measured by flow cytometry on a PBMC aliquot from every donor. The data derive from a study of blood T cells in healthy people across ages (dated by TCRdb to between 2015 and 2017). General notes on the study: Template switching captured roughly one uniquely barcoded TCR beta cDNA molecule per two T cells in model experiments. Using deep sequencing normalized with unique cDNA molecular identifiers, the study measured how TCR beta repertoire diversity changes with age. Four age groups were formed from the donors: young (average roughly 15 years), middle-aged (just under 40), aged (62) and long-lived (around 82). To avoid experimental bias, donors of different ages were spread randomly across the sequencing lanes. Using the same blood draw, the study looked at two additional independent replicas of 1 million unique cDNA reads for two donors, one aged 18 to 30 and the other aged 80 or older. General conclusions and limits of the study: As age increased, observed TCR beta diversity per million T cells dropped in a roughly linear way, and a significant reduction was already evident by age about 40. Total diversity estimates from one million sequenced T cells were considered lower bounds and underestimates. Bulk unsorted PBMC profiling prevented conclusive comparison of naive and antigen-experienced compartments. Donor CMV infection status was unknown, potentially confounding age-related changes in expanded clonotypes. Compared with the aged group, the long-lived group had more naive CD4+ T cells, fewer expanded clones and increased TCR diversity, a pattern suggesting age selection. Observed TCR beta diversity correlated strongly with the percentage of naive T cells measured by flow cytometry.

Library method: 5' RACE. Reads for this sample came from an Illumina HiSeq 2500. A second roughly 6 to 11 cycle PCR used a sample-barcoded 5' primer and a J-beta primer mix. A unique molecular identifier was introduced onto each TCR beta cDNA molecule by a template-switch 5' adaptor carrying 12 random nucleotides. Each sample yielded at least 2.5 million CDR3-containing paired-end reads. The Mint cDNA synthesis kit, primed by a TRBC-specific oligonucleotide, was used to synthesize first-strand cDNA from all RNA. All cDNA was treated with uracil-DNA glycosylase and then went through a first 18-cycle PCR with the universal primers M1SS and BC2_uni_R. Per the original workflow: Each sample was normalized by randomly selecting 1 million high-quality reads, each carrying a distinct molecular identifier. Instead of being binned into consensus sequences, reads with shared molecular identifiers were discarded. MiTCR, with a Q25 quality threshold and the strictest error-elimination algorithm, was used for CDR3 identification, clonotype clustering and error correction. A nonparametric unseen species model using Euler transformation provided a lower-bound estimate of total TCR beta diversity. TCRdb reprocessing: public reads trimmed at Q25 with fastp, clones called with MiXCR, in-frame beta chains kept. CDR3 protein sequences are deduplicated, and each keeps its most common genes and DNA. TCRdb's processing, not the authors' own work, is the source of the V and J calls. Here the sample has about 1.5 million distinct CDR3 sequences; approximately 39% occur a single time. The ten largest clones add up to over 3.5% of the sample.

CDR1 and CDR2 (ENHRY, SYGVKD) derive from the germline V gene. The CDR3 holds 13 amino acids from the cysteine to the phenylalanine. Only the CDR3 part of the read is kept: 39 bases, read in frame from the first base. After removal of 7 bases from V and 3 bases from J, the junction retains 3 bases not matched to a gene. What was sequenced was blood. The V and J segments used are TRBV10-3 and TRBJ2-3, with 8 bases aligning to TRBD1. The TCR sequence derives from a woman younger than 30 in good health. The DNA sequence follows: TGTGCCATCACGGACAGGGAAACAGATACGCAGTATTTT. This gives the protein CAITDRETDTQYF.